In its sample, the clone carrying this TCR beta chain was seen a few times. Its target is not known. TCRdb independently ran MiXCR on the reads; one entry per CDR3 protein. This repertoire shows about 770,000 distinct CDR3 sequences, about 28% found once; its top ten account for less than 15%. This entry is derived from a study of T cell repertoires in cytomegalovirus infection. The sample here was cultured CD8+ T cells from PBMCs, taken from culture after CMV antigen stimulation. The TCR sequence derives from a human donor in good health (CMV status not recorded). Some clones in this sample may be carry-over from other donors' samples.

CDR3 in amino acids: CSARDRIFGGSTEAFF. DNA for the CDR3: TGCAGTGCTAGAGATCGAATTTTCGGGGGTTCCACTGAAGCTTTCTTT. V usage is TRBV20-1 and J usage is TRBJ1-1; TRBD1 might be the D (5 bases). The V gene lost 0 bases and the J gene lost 4 bases, with 18 bases spanning the gap. Germline V gene lookup returns CDR1 DFQATT and CDR2 SNEGSKA (reference sequence). The CDR3 runs 16 residues.